A single sample gave rise to the 29 T cell receptor beta chains below, sequenced in a study of T cells after yellow fever vaccination. MiXCR, run by TCRdb on the 5' RACE reads, gives a single entry per CDR3 protein. The sample consists of approximately 300,000 distinct CDR3 sequences, approximately 11% of them appearing once. The material sequenced was CD4+ T cells sorted from PBMCs, taken 45 days after the yellow fever booster vaccination. These receptors came from a man between 18 and 35 years old who received the YFV17D yellow fever vaccine.

This clonotype showed up just a few times. The rearrangement joins TRBV7-6 to TRBJ2-3; 8 bases line up with TRBD2. The CDR3 has 13 amino acids. V was clipped by 3 bases and J by 7 bases; unmatched bases: 3. CDR1 SGHVS and CDR2 FNYEAQ come from the germline V gene. In DNA form, the CDR3 reads TGTGCCAGCAGCTTCGGCGGGGGGTATACGCAGTATTTT. Translated, it gives CASSFGGGYTQYF. Together with reference TRBV7-6 and TRBJ2-3, the CDR3 gives the full variable domain: GAGVSQSPRYKVTKRGQDVALRCDPISGHVSLYWYRQALGQGPEFLTYFNYEAQQDKSGLPNDRFSAERPEGSISTLTIQRTEQRDSAMYRCASSFGGGYTQYFGPGTRLTVL.

The chain joins TRBV7-3 to TRBJ2-1, with a tentative D call TRBD2 (5 bases). CDR3 length: 12 residues. Trimming took off 4 bases at V and 11 bases at J, with 12 bases between the two ends. CDR1 and CDR2 (germline): SGHTA, FQGTGA. The CDR3 loop reads CASSSEAGKQFF. CDR3 sequence (DNA): TGTGCCAGCAGCTCGGAGGCGGGTAAGCAGTTCTTC.

This clonotype was counted only a few times. The gene calls are TRBV7-3 and TRBJ2-4; D is uncertain. CDR1 SGHTA and CDR2 FQGTGA come from the germline V gene. The CDR3 contains 13 residues. V gave up 3 bases and J gave up 6 bases, with 9 bases separating them. In DNA form, the CDR3 reads TGTGCCAGCAGCTTTGGCTCAGGAAACATTCAGTACTTC. Its protein is CASSFGSGNIQYF.

The chain recombines TRBV6-5 with TRBJ2-1; weak D call: TRBD1 (6 bases). Looked up from germline, CDR1 is MNHEY and CDR2 is SVGAGI. The CDR3 has 16 amino acids. V shed 7 bases and J shed 2 bases, with 18 bases lying between them. The CDR3 is CASKISWGRTYNEQFF. CDR3 bases: TGTGCCAGCAAAATATCCTGGGGGCGCACCTACAATGAGCAGTTCTTC.

V usage is TRBV3-1 and J usage is TRBJ2-1, with D perhaps TRBD2 (6 bases). Germline V gene sequence: CDR1 LGHDT, CDR2 YNNKEL (reference sequence). With 4 bases removed from V and 2 bases from J, the gap between germline ends came to 15 bases. There are 16 residues in the CDR3. The CDR3 sequence: CASSPSPSGAYNEQFF. CDR3 bases: TGTGCCAGCAGCCCTAGTCCCTCGGGAGCCTACAATGAGCAGTTCTTC.

This clonotype came up a few times. The V and J genes are TRBV20-1 and TRBJ2-3; 10 bases agree with TRBD1. The CDR3 runs to 14 residues. The germline gives CDR1 DFQATT, CDR2 SNEGSKA (reference sequence). Trimming cost V 3 bases and J 4 bases; bases outside gene matches: 4. CDR3: CSARWGQGPDTQYF. CDR3 DNA sequence: TGCAGTGCTAGGTGGGGACAGGGGCCAGATACGCAGTATTTT.

This clonotype has just a few counts. The chain joins TRBV6-1 to TRBJ2-2, with D unclear. The CDR3 runs to 11 residues. Deletions cut 4 bases from V and 7 bases from J, with 4 bases between. Germline V gene lookup returns CDR1 MNHNS and CDR2 SASEGT. The CDR3 DNA reads TGTGCCAGCAGTGGTTTCGGGGAGCTGTTTTTT. Translating it yields CASSGFGELFF.

This clonotype was seen only a few times. The gene calls are TRBV12-3 or TRBV12-4 and TRBJ1-2, with D possibly TRBD1 on 5 matching bases. V was trimmed by 4 bases and J by 6 bases, leaving 12 bases between them. The CDR3 loop spans 13 amino acids. CDR3 sequence reads: CASSSSGHHGYTF. DNA of the CDR3: TGTGCCAGCAGTTCTTCAGGGCATCATGGCTACACCTTC.

V and J are TRBV29-1 and TRBJ2-3; D remains ambiguous. Trimming shortened V by 2 bases and J by 8 bases, and 17 bases separated the two germline ends. The CDR3 length is 14 residues. CDR1 is SQVTM, CDR2 ANQGSEA, per germline. CDR3 residues: CSVEKEYRKFTQYF. The DNA for the CDR3 is TGCAGCGTTGAAAAAGAGTACCGCAAATTTACGCAGTATTTT.

The genes are TRBV5-1 and TRBJ2-1; D is possibly TRBD2 (7 bases). The CDR3 runs 14 residues. CDR1 is SGHRS and CDR2 is YFSETQ in the germline V gene. V lost 4 bases, J lost 9 bases, and 17 bases lay in between. CDR3 bases: TGCGCCAGCAGCGATGGGGAGGGGGGTGCTGAGCAGTTCTTC. Amino acids: CASSDGEGGAEQFF.

This clonotype came up a few times. V usage is TRBV20-1 and J usage is TRBJ2-5; perhaps TRBD2 as D (5 bases). The CDR3 is 13 residues long. V dropped 6 bases and J dropped 2 bases, with 13 bases sitting between them. Germline V gives CDR1 DFQATT, CDR2 SNEGSKA (reference sequence). This CDR3 reads CSAAGSPQETQYF. The CDR3 DNA follows: TGCAGTGCGGCTGGGAGCCCACAAGAGACCCAGTACTTC.

The chain links TRBV7-6 to TRBJ2-4, with D possibly being TRBD1 or TRBD2 (6 bases each). The CDR3 loop spans 15 amino acids. The V end lost 1 base, the J end lost 2 bases, and 9 bases lay between the germline ends. Germline CDR1 reads SGHVS; CDR2 reads FNYEAQ. The CDR3 region has the DNA TGTGCCAGCAGCTTAGAAGGGGGGCCCAAAAACATTCAGTACTTC. Protein: CASSLEGGPKNIQYF.

The chain employs TRBV4-2 and TRBJ1-1, with a weak D call TRBD1 (5 bases). The CDR3 has 17 residues. The germline V gene has CDR1 LGHNA and CDR2 YNFKEQ. Trimming took 0 bases from V and 5 from J, leaving 19 bases between them. CDR3 in amino acids: CASSQDRVSQSGTEAFF. Written as DNA, the CDR3 is TGTGCCAGCAGCCAAGATCGAGTTAGCCAGTCAGGGACTGAAGCTTTCTTT.

There are many counts of this clonotype. Sequence at one end of the junction differs from germline and may be a read error. This chain joins TRBV28 and TRBJ2-1, with TRBD1 identical over 7 bases. Germline lookup yields CDR1 MDHEN and CDR2 SYDVKM. The CDR3 sequence is 11 residues long. CDR3 DNA: TGTGCCAGCAGTTCCGTCAGGCAGGGGGTCTTC. This encodes CASSSVRQGVF.

The chain carries TRBV6-5 and TRBJ1-2, with D uncertain. Trimming removed 6 bases from V and 4 bases from J, with 15 bases in between. Germline V gene lookup returns CDR1 MNHEY and CDR2 SVGAGI. The CDR3 is 14 amino acids. The CDR3 sequence: CASSLSRAPYGYTF. In nucleotides, the CDR3 is TGTGCCAGCAGCTTGTCCCGGGCCCCCTATGGCTACACCTTC.

The J gene is TRBJ2-3, the V gene TRBV5-6; 12 nucleotides match TRBD2. In germline, CDR1 is SGHDT, CDR2 YYEEEE. The CDR3 contains 16 residues. Unmatched junction bases numbered 7, after V lost 2 bases and J lost 6 bases. The CDR3 coding sequence is TGTGCCAGCAGCTTCGGGCTAGCGGGGGGGAGGGATACGCAGTATTTT. Its protein is CASSFGLAGGRDTQYF. The variable domain in full, completed from reference TRBV5-6 and TRBJ2-3, reads DAGVTQSPTHLIKTRGQQVTLRCSPKSGHDTVSWYQQALGQGPQFIFQYYEEEERQRGNFPDRFSGHQFPNYSSELNVNALLLGDSALYLCASSFGLAGGRDTQYFGPGTRLTVL.

In nucleotides, the CDR3 is TGTGCCAGCAGCTCCGCAGGGTTCACAGATACGCAGTATTTT. This codes for CASSSAGFTDTQYF. This chain links TRBV11-2 with TRBJ2-3; D is perhaps TRBD1 (5 bases). Germline values: CDR1 SGHAT, CDR2 FQNNGV. This CDR3 contains 14 residues. Trimming left V 4 bases short and J 2 bases short, with 10 bases between.

This chain links TRBV12-3 or TRBV12-4 with TRBJ1-2; 7 bases map to TRBD1. Losses at the gene ends were 4 bases for V and 0 bases for J; bases not matched to a gene: 11. This CDR3 contains 17 residues. CDR3 residues: CASSSGDRARANYGYTF. The CDR3 region has the DNA TGTGCCAGCAGTTCGGGGGACAGAGCAAGAGCTAACTATGGCTACACCTTC.

A note on this clonotype: Its ends do not fully match the called genes, so a read error is possible. The J gene is TRBJ1-2, the V gene TRBV4-1; D ambiguous. This CDR3 is 15 amino acids long. Germline loops: CDR1 MGHRA, CDR2 YSYEKL. CDR3 sequence (DNA): TGCGCCAGCAGACAAGTCGGGCTTCCGAACTATGGCTACACCTTC. Translation gives CASRQVGLPNYGYTF.

This clonotype was observed a few times. The chain has TRBV9 and TRBJ2-3, with D hard to call. The V gene lost 0 bases and the J gene lost 6 bases, with 11 bases spanning the gap. In germline, CDR1 is SGDLS, CDR2 YYNGEE. The CDR3 is 14 residues long. CDR3 sequence reads: CASSVGTHGDTQYF. CDR3 in DNA: TGTGCCAGCAGCGTAGGGACCCACGGGGATACGCAGTATTTT.

This clonotype was observed a handful of times. This chain links TRBV12-3 or TRBV12-4 with TRBJ2-7; the D gene is possibly TRBD2 (6 bases). With 5 bases removed from V and 4 bases from J, the gap between germline ends came to 9 bases. CDR3 length equals 12 residues. CDR3 region: CASSRDFYEQYF. The CDR3, as DNA: TGTGCCAGCAGTCGGGACTTTTACGAGCAGTACTTC.

This clonotype has at least ten counts. The V call is TRBV3-1, the J call TRBJ1-4; a weak D match, TRBD1 (5 bases). Germline V CDR1 and CDR2: LGHDT, YNNKEL (reference sequence). CDR3 length equals 16 residues. The V gene lost 4 bases and the J gene lost 0 bases, with 12 bases spanning the gap. The CDR3 sequence is CASSPRTSTTNEKLFF. The DNA for the CDR3 is TGTGCCAGCAGCCCCCGGACATCTACAACTAATGAAAAACTGTTTTTT.

This clonotype occurred a few times. J is TRBJ2-2 and V is TRBV5-1; 7 bases align to TRBD2. Germline CDR1 SGHRS, CDR2 YFSETQ. J lost 4 bases, V lost 6 bases, and 12 bases had no gene match. This CDR3 spans 16 amino acids. Written as DNA, the CDR3 is TGCGCCAGCAAACGGAGAGCGGGACCACCCACCGGGGAGCTGTTTTTT. Translation: CASKRRAGPPTGELFF.

This clonotype was observed a handful of times. V is TRBV4-1 and J is TRBJ2-1; TRBD1 matches at 12 bases. Trimming at V came to 5 bases and at J to 2 bases, leaving 7 bases not matched to a gene. This CDR3 contains 17 residues. Germline CDR1 is MGHRA and CDR2 is YSYEKL. CDR3 amino acids: CASSKGGQGAAYNEQFF. In nucleotides, the CDR3 is TGCGCCAGCAGCAAAGGGGGACAGGGGGCCGCCTACAATGAGCAGTTCTTC.

The chain has TRBV20-1 and TRBJ2-1, with D perhaps TRBD2 (5 bases). The V end was cut by 5 bases, the J end by 5 bases, with 13 bases between. The V gene's germline CDR1 is DFQATT and CDR2 SNEGSKA (reference sequence). There are 13 residues in the CDR3. The CDR3 is CSAREGLNNEQFF. CDR3 in DNA: TGCAGTGCTCGCGAAGGACTCAACAATGAGCAGTTCTTC.

The gene calls are TRBV7-2 and TRBJ1-2; D is perhaps TRBD1 (5 bases). Per the germline V gene, CDR1 is SGHTA and CDR2 is FQGNSA. Trimming pared 4 bases from V and 8 bases from J, leaving 11 bases between. The CDR3 covers 12 residues. In DNA, the CDR3 is TGTGCCAGCAGCTCAGCAGGGCGCGGCTACACCTTC. Translated: CASSSAGRGYTF.

The chain carries TRBV20-1 and TRBJ2-7, with D uncertain. There are 11 residues in the CDR3. Trimming removed 2 bases from V and 3 bases from J, with 5 bases in between. Per germline, CDR1 DFQATT and CDR2 SNEGSKA (reference sequence). CDR3 amino acids: CSARQYYEQYV. CDR3 coding DNA: TGCAGTGCTAGACAGTACTACGAGCAGTACGTC.

CDR3 sequence: CATSRVGGGSYEQYV. CDR3 DNA: TGTGCCACCAGCAGAGTCGGGGGTGGGTCCTACGAGCAGTACGTC. The rearrangement links TRBV15 to TRBJ2-7, with D tentatively TRBD2 (6 bases). The V end lost 1 base, the J end lost 1 base, and 11 bases lay between the germline ends. This CDR3 region has 15 residues. CDR1 is LNHNV, CDR2 YYDKDF, per germline (reference sequence).

The rearrangement joins TRBV9 to TRBJ1-3; D call uncertain. CDR3 length equals 14 residues. V dropped 0 bases and J dropped 4 bases, with 8 bases sitting between them. CDR1 and CDR2 (germline): SGDLS, YYNGEE. CDR3: CASSVENGGNTIYF. The CDR3 DNA is TGTGCCAGCAGCGTAGAAAACGGAGGAAACACCATATATTTT.